This T cell receptor (beta chain) was sequenced in a study of immune characterization of retroperitoneal liposarcoma. Only a few counts were recorded for this clonotype. TCRdb reprocessed the PCR reads with MiXCR, giving one entry per CDR3 protein. The sample lists roughly 8,000 distinct CDR3 sequences, just under 30% occurring once. This receptor was identified in a male donor with retroperitoneal liposarcoma. Sequenced: blood.

CDR3 sequence: CASSLLNSPLHF. The DNA of the CDR3 is TGTGCCAGCAGCCTGTTGAATTCACCCCTCCACTTT. J is TRBJ1-6 and V is TRBV12-3 or TRBV12-4, with D hard to call. CDR3 length: 12 residues. Trimming took 6 bases from V and 7 from J, leaving 7 bases between them.